This entry describes one T cell receptor (beta chain). Antigen specificity is unknown. TCRdb keeps only in-frame clones here, not all; method: immunoSEQ multiplex PCR. The profile shows about 120,000 clones, around 93% of them singletons. The source of the sample is a study of graft-versus-host responses after intestinal transplantation. Study in general: Tacrolimus plus steroids were given to all recipients for roughly three years, preceded by anti-thymocyte globulin induction.

Findings of the study overall: Peak levels of circulating GvH clones tracked with early post-transplant HvG declines. Where graft-donor T cell macrochimerism was present, patients had high graft-versus-host to host-versus-graft clonal ratios in allografts. Marrow from the recipient contained GvH clones, some of which had appeared first in ileum or blood.

Trimming cost V 0 bases and J 4 bases, with 13 bases left between them. The CDR3 consists of 16 residues. CDR1 is LGHNA, CDR2 YNFKEQ, per germline. The chain recombines TRBV4-2 with TRBJ2-1; TRBD2 might be the D (6 bases). The source was unstimulated CD4+ T cells sorted from spleen or lymph node cells, collected before intestinal transplant. The clonotype was recovered from a human donor who received an intestinal transplant. DNA of the CDR3: TGTGCCAGCAGCCAAGATGGGGCGGGAAAATACAATGAGCAGTTCTTC. Protein sequence: CASSQDGAGKYNEQFF.